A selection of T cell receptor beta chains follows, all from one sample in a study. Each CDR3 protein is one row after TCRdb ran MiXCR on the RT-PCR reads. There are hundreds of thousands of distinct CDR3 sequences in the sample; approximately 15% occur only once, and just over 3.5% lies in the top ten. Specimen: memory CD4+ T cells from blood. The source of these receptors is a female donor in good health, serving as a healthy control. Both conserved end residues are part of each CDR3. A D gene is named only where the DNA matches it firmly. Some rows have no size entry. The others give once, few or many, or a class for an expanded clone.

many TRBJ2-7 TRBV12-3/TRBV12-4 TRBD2 CASTTGIAGFYEQYF TGTGCCAGCACCACCGGGATAGCGGGATTCTACGAGCAGTACTTC
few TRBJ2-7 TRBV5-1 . CASSRATAESYEQYF TGCGCCAGCAGCCGAGCTACGGCTGAGTCCTACGAGCAGTACTTC
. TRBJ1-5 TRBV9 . CASSVSGSGQPQHF TGTGCCAGCAGCGTAAGTGGCAGCGGCCAGCCCCAGCATTTT
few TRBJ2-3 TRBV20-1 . CSARDPRGSTDTQYF TGCAGTGCTAGAGACCCGAGGGGGAGCACAGATACGCAGTATTTT
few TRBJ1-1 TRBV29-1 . CSVDNTEAFF TGCAGCGTTGATAACACTGAAGCTTTCTTT
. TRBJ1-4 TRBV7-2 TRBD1 CASSSGQVGAKLFF TGTGCCAGCAGCTCGGGACAGGTCGGGGCGAAACTGTTTTTT
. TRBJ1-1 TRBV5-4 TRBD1 CASSSDRAGAEAFF TGTGCCAGCAGCTCGGACAGGGCAGGCGCTGAAGCTTTCTTT
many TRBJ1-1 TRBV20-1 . CSARDPRGGEAEAFF TGCAGTGCTAGAGATCCGCGGGGGGGTGAGGCTGAAGCTTTCTTT
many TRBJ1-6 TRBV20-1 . CSASQGPSSPLHF TGCAGTGCTAGTCAGGGACCTAGCTCACCCCTCCACTTT
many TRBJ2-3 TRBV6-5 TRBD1 CASSYHGTGSDTQYF TGTGCCAGCAGTTACCACGGGACAGGGTCAGATACGCAGTATTTT
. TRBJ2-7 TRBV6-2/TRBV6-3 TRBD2 CASNDGRRASFSYEQYF TGTGCCAGCAATGACGGGAGGAGGGCCTCATTCTCCTACGAGCAGTACTTC
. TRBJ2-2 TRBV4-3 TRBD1 CASSQQQGHGELFF TGCGCCAGCAGCCAACAACAGGGGCACGGGGAGCTGTTTTTT
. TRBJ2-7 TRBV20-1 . CSAREGKTAISYEQYF TGCAGTGCTAGAGAAGGGAAAACAGCTATCTCCTACGAGCAGTACTTC
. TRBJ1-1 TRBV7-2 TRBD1 CASSQDRVGIEAFF TGTGCCAGCAGCCAAGACAGGGTTGGGATTGAAGCTTTCTTT
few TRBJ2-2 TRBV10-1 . CASKDNTGELFF TGCGCCAGCAAGGACAACACCGGGGAGCTGTTTTTT
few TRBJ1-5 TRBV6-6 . CASSPKAGSGFSNQPQHF TGTGCCAGCAGTCCCAAGGCGGGGAGCGGGTTTAGCAATCAGCCCCAGCATTTT
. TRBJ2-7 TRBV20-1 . CSASSPILYEQYF TGCAGTGCTAGCTCCCCGATCCTCTACGAGCAGTACTTC
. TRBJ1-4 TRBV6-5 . CASSFRTGEKLFF TGTGCCAGCAGTTTCAGGACGGGGGAAAAACTGTTTTTT
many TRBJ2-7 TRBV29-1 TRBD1 CSGPRDRATCEQYF TGCAGCGGACCTCGGGACAGGGCGACGTGCGAGCAGTACTTC
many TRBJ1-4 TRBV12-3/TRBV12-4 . CASSFSPGATNEKLFF TGTGCCAGCAGTTTTTCGCCAGGGGCAACTAATGAAAAACTGTTTTTT
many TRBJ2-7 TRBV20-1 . CSARDQGRWSSYEQYF TGCAGTGCTAGAGATCAGGGCAGGTGGAGCTCCTACGAGCAGTACTTC
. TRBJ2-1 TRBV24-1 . CATSWTLTYNEQFF TGTGCCACCAGTTGGACATTGACCTACAATGAGCAGTTCTTC
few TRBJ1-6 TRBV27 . CASSSPPRPLHF TGTGCCAGCAGTTCCCCCCCCCGACCCCTCCACTTT
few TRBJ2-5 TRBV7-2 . CASSLVGWGQETQYF TGTGCCAGCAGCTTAGTCGGGTGGGGGCAAGAGACCCAGTACTTC
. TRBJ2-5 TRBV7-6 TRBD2 CASSTRSGLAGGGGETQYF TGTGCCAGCAGTACCCGCTCGGGACTAGCGGGGGGAGGCGGAGAGACCCAGTACTTC
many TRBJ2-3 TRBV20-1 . CSASLKRTDTQYF TGCAGTGCCTCCCTGAAACGGACAGATACGCAGTATTTT
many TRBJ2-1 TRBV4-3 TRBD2 CASSQAASGVLSYNEQFF TGCGCCAGCAGCCAAGCTGCTAGCGGGGTACTCTCCTACAATGAGCAGTTCTTC
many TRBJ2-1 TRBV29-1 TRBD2 CSARLAGGNEQFF TGCAGCGCAAGACTAGCGGGAGGGAATGAGCAGTTCTTC
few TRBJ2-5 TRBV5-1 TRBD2 CASRLAGGEQETQYF TGCGCCAGCAGGCTAGCGGGAGGGGAACAGGAGACCCAGTACTTC
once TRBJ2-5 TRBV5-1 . CASTPQGGVGETQYF TGCGCCAGCACCCCTCAAGGGGGAGTAGGGGAGACCCAGTACTTC
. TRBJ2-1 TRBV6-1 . CASSSSGTDVGQFF TGTGCCAGCAGTTCCTCGGGGACGGACGTGGGGCAGTTCTTC
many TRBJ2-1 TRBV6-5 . CASTPATTVINEQFF TGTGCCAGCACTCCCGCGACTACCGTTATCAATGAGCAGTTCTTC
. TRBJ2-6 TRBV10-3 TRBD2 CATGLGGTSESSGANVLTF TGTGCCACTGGACTCGGGGGGACTAGCGAAAGCTCTGGGGCCAACGTCCTGACTTTC
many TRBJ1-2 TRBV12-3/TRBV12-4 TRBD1 CASSWRTGGYTF TGTGCCAGCAGTTGGCGGACAGGGGGCTACACCTTC
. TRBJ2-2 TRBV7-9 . CASRPGGGELFF TGTGCCAGCAGACCGGGTGGCGGGGAGCTGTTTTTT
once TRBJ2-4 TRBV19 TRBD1 CASSFRDRGAKNIQYF TGTGCCAGTAGTTTCCGGGACAGGGGCGCCAAAAACATTCAGTACTTC
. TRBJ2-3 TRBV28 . CASSFTGYTDTQYF TGTGCCAGCAGTTTTACGGGATACACAGATACGCAGTATTTT
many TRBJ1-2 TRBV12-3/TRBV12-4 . CASRAPGQGYTF TGTGCCAGCAGGGCGCCGGGGCAAGGCTACACCTTC
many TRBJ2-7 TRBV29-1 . CSVAGADREQYF TGCAGCGTTGCCGGGGCAGACCGCGAGCAGTACTTC
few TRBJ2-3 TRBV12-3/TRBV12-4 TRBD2 CASSHGTRRATQYF TGTGCCAGCAGCCACGGGACTAGGAGAGCTACGCAGTATTTT
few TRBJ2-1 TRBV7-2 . CASSLAAGSYNEQFF TGTGCCAGCAGCTTAGCAGCGGGTTCCTACAATGAGCAGTTCTTC
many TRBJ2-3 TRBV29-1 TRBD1 CSVLYNYGTGFTDTQYF TGCAGCGTTCTCTACAACTACGGGACAGGGTTCACAGATACGCAGTATTTT
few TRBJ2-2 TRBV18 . CASSPVAENTGELFF TGTGCCAGCTCACCAGTCGCGGAGAACACCGGGGAGCTGTTTTTT
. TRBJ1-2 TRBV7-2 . CASSLRPVEGGYGYTF TGTGCCAGCAGCTTGCGCCCCGTCGAGGGTGGCTATGGCTACACCTTC
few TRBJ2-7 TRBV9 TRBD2 CASSVAVPAGGFYEQYF TGTGCCAGCAGCGTAGCTGTCCCAGCGGGAGGGTTCTACGAGCAGTACTTC
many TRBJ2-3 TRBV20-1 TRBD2 CSARDLRRGGADTQYF TGCAGTGCTAGAGATTTGCGGCGGGGGGGAGCAGATACGCAGTATTTT
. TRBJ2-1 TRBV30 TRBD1 CAWRIRTGSYNEQFF TGTGCCTGGAGAATTAGGACAGGCTCCTACAATGAGCAGTTCTTC
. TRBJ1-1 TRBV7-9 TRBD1 CASSRTGREALF TGTGCCAGCAGTCGGACAGGGAGGGAAGCTTTGTTT
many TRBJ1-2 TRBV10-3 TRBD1 CAIGQGDYGYTF TGTGCCATAGGACAGGGAGACTATGGCTACACCTTC
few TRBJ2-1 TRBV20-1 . CASPRAGQTNEQFF TGCGCCAGCCCCAGGGCCGGGCAGACCAATGAGCAGTTCTTC
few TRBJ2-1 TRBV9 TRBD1 CASSVGTGGYNEQFF TGTGCCAGCAGCGTAGGGACAGGGGGCTACAATGAGCAGTTCTTC